This TCR beta chain appears in the sequencing data of a study of blood T cell repertoires in COVID-19. Data came from immunoSEQ multiplex PCR; TCRdb stores just in-frame clones and leaves some out. The table has roughly 340,000 clones, 80% to 90% seen once; the top ten hold around 3%. Trimming pared 5 bases from V and 14 bases from J, leaving 10 bases between. Germline-derived CDR1 and CDR2 are SGHTA and FQGNSA. CDR3 length: 11 residues. The specimen sequenced was peripheral blood. The source of this sequence is a woman in her twenties or thirties with COVID-19, enrolled during active disease. The V call is TRBV7-2, the J call TRBJ1-6; weak D call: TRBD1 (6 bases). The CDR3 here is CASSTGGTLHF. CDR3 DNA sequence: TGTGCCAGCAGCACGGGGGGCACCCTCCACTTT.